The sequence of this T cell receptor beta chain was determined in a study of T cell repertoires in cytomegalovirus infection. Study background: Recently identified HLA-C-restricted and well-studied HLA-B-restricted CMV epitopes were used. Study-wide results and limits: HLA-C-restricted CMV-specific TCR beta clonotypes prevailed in the ex vivo response.

V gave up 4 bases and J gave up 7 bases, with 11 bases separating them. The germline CDR1 and CDR2 sequences are SGHDN and FVKESK. This CDR3 contains 13 residues. As to this clonotype: No antigen is known for it.

MiXCR, run by TCRdb on the reads, gives a single entry per CDR3 protein. The table records fewer than 1,000,000 distinct CDR3 sequences, roughly 30% of them present only once. The chain combines TRBV14 with TRBJ2-1; D is uncertain. This sample comprised cultured CD8+ T cells from PBMCs, obtained from culture after CMV antigen stimulation. This TCR was sampled from a human donor in good health (CMV status not recorded). Some clones in this sample may be carry-over from other donors' samples. CDR3 bases: TGTGCCAGCAGCCCTTCCGTTGTTAATGAGCAGTTCTTC. This codes for CASSPSVVNEQFF.